What follows are 18 T cell receptor beta chains derived from one specimen sequenced in a study of Ad26.COV2.S vaccination and SARS-CoV-2 variants. Treatment here: 15 to 20 received Ad26.COV2.S at low or high dose, single or two shots; 5 received placebo; per-sample allocation not given. The study sampled participants on day 63 after the first vaccine or placebo injection. Assay used: immunoSEQ multiplex PCR; TCRdb lists only in-frame clones, some missing. The sample yields about 500,000 clones, around 89% seen once. The starting material was peripheral blood, obtained in a trial of Ad26.COV2.S vaccine versus placebo. The receptors derive from a person between 18 and 65 years old who received the Ad26.COV2.S COVID-19 vaccine or a placebo.

The J gene is TRBJ2-3, the V gene TRBV5-4, with D perhaps matching TRBD2 (6 bases). V lost 0 bases and J lost 3, with 11 bases in between. This CDR3 is built from 15 residues. CDR1 and CDR2 (germline): SGHNT, YYREEE (reference sequence). CDR3 residues: CASSLARLGTDTQYF. The CDR3 bases are TGTGCCAGCAGCTTGGCGCGACTAGGAACAGATACGCAGTATTTT.

With regard to this clone: The germline gene is not matched at one end of the junction; a read error may be the cause. The rearrangement links TRBV5-1 to TRBJ2-2; the D gene is possibly TRBD2 (6 bases). The length of the CDR3 is 14 residues. Germline V CDR1 and CDR2: SGHRS, YFSETQ. The CDR3 DNA sequence: TGCGCCAGCAACTTGGGGACTAACACCGGGGAGCTGTTTTTT. Its translation is CASNLGTNTGELFF. The whole variable domain, filled in from reference TRBV5-1 and TRBJ2-2, reads KAGVTQTPRYLIKTRGQQVTLSCSPISGHRSVSWYQQTPGQGLQFLFEYFSETQRNKGNFPGRFSGRQFSNSRSEMNVSTLELGDSALYLCASNLGTNTGELFFGEGSRLTVL.

The chain links TRBV12-3 or TRBV12-4 to TRBJ1-4; no firm D call. The ends were cut back, 7 bases at V and 5 bases at J, with 5 bases in the middle. The CDR3 extends over 11 amino acids. The CDR3 sequence: CASMANEKLFF. DNA for the CDR3: TGTGCCAGCATGGCAAATGAAAAACTGTTTTTT.

This chain links TRBV5-1 with TRBJ2-7; D is unresolved. Germline V gives CDR1 SGHRS, CDR2 YFSETQ. Trimming cost V 6 bases and J 5 bases, with 18 bases left between them. The CDR3 is made up of 14 amino acids. This CDR3 reads CASTAETKENEQYF. CDR3 nucleotide sequence: TGCGCCAGCACAGCCGAGACAAAGGAGAACGAGCAGTACTTC.

The rearrangement uses TRBV10-2 and TRBJ1-5, with 9 positions matching TRBD1. Germline-derived CDR1 and CDR2 are WSHSY and SAAADI. This CDR3 region has 13 residues. With 10 bases clipped from V and 6 bases from J, the junction kept 7 bases outside the gene matches. The CDR3 DNA is TGCGCCACCGCGGGGACAGGGTTTCAGCCCCAGCATTTT. Its protein is CATAGTGFQPQHF.

The chain couples TRBV7-3 to TRBJ2-3, with D perhaps TRBD1 or TRBD2 (5 bases each). The germline gives CDR1 SGHTA, CDR2 FQGTGA. Trimming cost V 4 bases and J 1 base, with 9 bases left between them. This CDR3 is built from 14 residues. CDR3 residues: CASSSGRGTDTQYF. DNA of the CDR3: TGTGCCAGCAGCTCGGGACGGGGCACAGATACGCAGTATTTT.

This clone has just a few counts. The chain is built from TRBV24-1 and TRBJ2-1, with 7 positions matching TRBD1. Per the germline V gene, CDR1 is KGHDR and CDR2 is SFDVKD. The trim removed 4 bases at V and 8 bases at J, leaving 13 bases unmatched. The CDR3 is 16 residues long. The CDR3 sequence is CATSDPGQGVLDEQFF. CDR3 DNA sequence: TGTGCCACCAGTGACCCCGGCCAGGGGGTTCTCGATGAGCAGTTCTTC.

This chain uses TRBV6-5 with TRBJ2-1, with 12 bases matching TRBD2. Losses at the gene ends were 7 bases for V and 8 bases for J; bases not matched to a gene: 9. The germline V gene encodes CDR1 MNHEY and CDR2 SVGAGI. CDR3 length equals 15 residues. CDR3 nucleotides: TGTGCCAGCACCTCGGGACTAGCGGGCGACGATGAGCAGTTCTTC. It encodes CASTSGLAGDDEQFF.

J is TRBJ1-1 and V is TRBV2, with D unclear. Deletions cut 7 bases from V and 6 bases from J, with 9 bases between. Germline lookup yields CDR1 SNHLY and CDR2 FYNNEI. The CDR3 has 11 amino acids. The CDR3 region is CASTVLAEAFF. CDR3 DNA: TGTGCCAGCACTGTACTCGCTGAAGCTTTCTTT.

As DNA, the CDR3 is TGCAGCTCGCAAATTAGCGGGGGAAGAGATACGCAGTATTTT. It encodes CSSQISGGRDTQYF. The chain joins TRBV29-1 to TRBJ2-3; TRBD2 matches at 9 bases. After removal of 8 bases from V and 5 bases from J, the junction contained 11 bases not matched to a gene. This CDR3 has 14 amino acids. Germline CDR1 SQVTM, CDR2 ANQGSEA.

This clone has a single count. In DNA, the CDR3 is TGTGCCAGCAGACGGGGCGTAGGACGGGAGGCACGCAATCAGCCCCAGCATTTT. Its translation: CASRRGVGREARNQPQHF. The V gene is TRBV27, the J gene TRBJ1-5; D perhaps matches TRBD1 (5 bases). V was pared by 6 bases and J by 2 bases, with 23 bases between. CDR3 length equals 18 residues. Germline loops: CDR1 MNHEY, CDR2 SMNVEV (reference sequence).

The chain carries TRBV13 and TRBJ2-3; TRBD2 aligns across 9 bases. With V trimmed by 7 bases and J by 5 bases, 13 bases remained unmatched. The CDR3 runs 16 residues. Germline V gene data show CDR1 as PRHDT and CDR2 as FYEKMQ (reference sequence). CDR3 coding DNA: TGTGCCAGCACCCTAGGGGTAGCGGGAGTCATAGATACGCAGTATTTT. As protein: CASTLGVAGVIDTQYF.

This clone was detected once. The V and J genes are TRBV6-6 and TRBJ1-5; the D gene is possibly TRBD1 (6 bases). The germline gives CDR1 MNHNY, CDR2 SVGAGI (reference sequence). There are 15 residues in the CDR3. V shed 4 bases and J shed 6 bases, with 16 bases lying between them. The CDR3 is CASSSTGGPPQPQHF. The CDR3 region has the DNA TGTGCCAGCAGTTCCACGGGGGGGCCCCCTCAGCCCCAGCATTTT.

Here the CDR3 reads CASSYTGQETQYF. CDR3 in DNA: TGTGCCAGCAGCTATACAGGCCAAGAGACCCAGTACTTC. The chain recombines TRBV5-4 with TRBJ2-5; D is possibly TRBD1 (5 bases). V gave up 3 bases and J gave up 1 base, with 7 bases separating them. Germline V gene lookup returns CDR1 SGHNT and CDR2 YYREEE (reference sequence). The CDR3 is made up of 13 amino acids.

The V and J genes are TRBV4-1 and TRBJ1-5; 8 bases line up with TRBD1. The germline V gene has CDR1 MGHRA and CDR2 YSYEKL. This CDR3 comprises 15 residues. V lost 4 bases, J lost 6 bases, and 8 bases stayed unmatched. The CDR3 nucleotides are TGCGCCAGCAGCCCCGGACAGGGAGTCACTCAGCCCCAGCATTTT. Its protein product is CASSPGQGVTQPQHF.

A single count supports this clone. This sequence joins TRBV11-2 and TRBJ2-3; TRBD2 matches 12 bases. The V segment lost 4 bases and the J segment 0 bases; nucleotides outside the gene matches: 2. Germline CDR1 is SGHAT and CDR2 is FQNNGV. The CDR3 totals 16 residues. CDR3 nucleotide sequence: TGTGCCAGCAGCTCCGGGACTAGCGGGAGCACAGATACGCAGTATTTT. It codes for CASSSGTSGSTDTQYF.

This clone occurred once. V is TRBV28 and J is TRBJ2-7, with D possibly TRBD2 on 6 matching bases. Trimming took off 2 bases at V and 2 bases at J, with 19 bases between the two ends. Germline lookup yields CDR1 MDHEN and CDR2 SYDVKM. The CDR3 runs 17 residues. The CDR3 coding sequence is TGTGCCAGCAGTTTAGGGTCGGCAGGGACTCTCACCTACGAGCAGTACTTC. Translating it yields CASSLGSAGTLTYEQYF.

The chain has TRBV5-1 and TRBJ2-7; 8 bases align to TRBD1. With V trimmed by 4 bases and J by 5 bases, 11 bases remained unmatched. Germline V gene lookup returns CDR1 SGHRS and CDR2 YFSETQ. The CDR3 spans 15 residues. CDR3 sequence (DNA): TGCGCCAGCAGCAACGGACAGGGCTCGTTCGACGAGCAGTACTTC. Protein: CASSNGQGSFDEQYF.